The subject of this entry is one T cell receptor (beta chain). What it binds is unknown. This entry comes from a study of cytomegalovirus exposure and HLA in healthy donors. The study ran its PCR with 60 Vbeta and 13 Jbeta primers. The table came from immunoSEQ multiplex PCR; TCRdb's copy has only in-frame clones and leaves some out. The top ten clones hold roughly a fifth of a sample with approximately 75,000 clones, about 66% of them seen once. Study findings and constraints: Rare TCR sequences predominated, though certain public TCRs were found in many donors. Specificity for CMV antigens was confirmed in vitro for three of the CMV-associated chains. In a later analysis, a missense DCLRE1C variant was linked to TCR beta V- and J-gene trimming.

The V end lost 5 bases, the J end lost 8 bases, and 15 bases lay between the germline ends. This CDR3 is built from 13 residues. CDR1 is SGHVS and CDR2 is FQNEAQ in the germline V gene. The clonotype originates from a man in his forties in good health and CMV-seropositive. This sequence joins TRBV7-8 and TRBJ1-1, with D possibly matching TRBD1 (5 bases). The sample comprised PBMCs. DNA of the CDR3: TGTGCCAGCAGCGGGGGAGGTGGGGGGGAAGCTTTCTTT. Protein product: CASSGGGGGEAFF.